This T cell receptor beta chain was captured in a study of OX40 agonist ivuxolimab in advanced cancers. Study results and caveats: People who partly responded at 0.1-3.0 mg/kg had some of the least clonal expansion seen.

Using immunoSEQ multiplex PCR, the repertoire was profiled, and TCRdb retains in-frame clones only, with some absent. The sample lists over 70,000 clones, 75% to 90% occurring once. The CDR3 extends over 14 amino acids. Per germline, CDR1 SGHVS and CDR2 FNYEAQ. Deletions cut 1 base from V and 3 bases from J, with 8 bases between. Exclusion of a patient followed from autoimmune disease history or systemic immunosuppression. In regard to this clone: The antigen remains unidentified.

The sample was CD4+ or CD8+ T cells sorted from blood, taken in a trial of the OX40 agonist ivuxolimab. The rearrangement joins TRBV7-6 to TRBJ2-3; perhaps TRBD2 as D (5 bases). The sequence was collected from an adult with an advanced solid tumor such as melanoma, head and neck, liver or kidney cancer. Written as DNA, the CDR3 is TGTGCCAGCAGCTTAGAGGGAGTGACAGATACGCAGTATTTT. Its protein is CASSLEGVTDTQYF.